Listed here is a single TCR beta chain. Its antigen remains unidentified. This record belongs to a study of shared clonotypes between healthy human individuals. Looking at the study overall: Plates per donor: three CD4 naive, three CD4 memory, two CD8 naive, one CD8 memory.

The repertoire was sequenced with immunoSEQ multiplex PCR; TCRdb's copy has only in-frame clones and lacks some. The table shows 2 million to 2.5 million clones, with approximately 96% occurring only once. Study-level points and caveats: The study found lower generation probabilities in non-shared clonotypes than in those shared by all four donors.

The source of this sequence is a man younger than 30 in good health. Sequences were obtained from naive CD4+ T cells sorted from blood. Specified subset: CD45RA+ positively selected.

CDR3 amino acids: CASSLSSAQYF. The CDR3 DNA reads as TGTGCCAGCAGCCTCTCTAGCGCTCAGTACTTC. The chain links TRBV5-8 to TRBJ2-5; a weak D match, TRBD2 (6 bases). The CDR3 has 11 residues. The V gene lost 4 bases and the J gene lost 11 bases, with 12 bases spanning the gap. The germline V gene has CDR1 SGHTS and CDR2 YDEGEE. Using reference TRBV5-8 and TRBJ2-5 for the parts outside the CDR3, the full variable domain is EAGVTQSPTHLIKTRGQQATLRCSPISGHTSVYWYQQALGLGLQFLLWYDEGEERNRGNFPPRFSGRQFPNYSSELNVNALELEDSALYLCASSLSSAQYFGPGTRLLVL.